The T cell receptor (beta chain) under discussion was sequenced for a study of shared clonotypes between healthy human individuals. The germline V gene has CDR1 LNHNV and CDR2 YYDKDF (reference sequence). V shed 1 base, J shed 0 bases, and the junction held 9 bases outside the gene matches. The CDR3 is made up of 18 amino acids. Libraries were prepared by immunoSEQ multiplex PCR; TCRdb keeps only in-frame clonotypes and omits some of them. The table records 400,000 to 600,000 clones, 95% to 96% of them present only once. The sequenced sample was naive CD4+ T cells sorted from blood. As for subset: CD45RA+ positively selected. J is TRBJ2-4 and V is TRBV15, with TRBD1 matching over 7 bases. The receptor's source is a woman under 40 in good health. CDR3 sequence: CATSRGVGGKLAKNIQYF. The DNA of the CDR3 is TGTGCCACCAGCAGAGGAGTAGGGGGCAAGCTAGCCAAAAACATTCAGTACTTC.